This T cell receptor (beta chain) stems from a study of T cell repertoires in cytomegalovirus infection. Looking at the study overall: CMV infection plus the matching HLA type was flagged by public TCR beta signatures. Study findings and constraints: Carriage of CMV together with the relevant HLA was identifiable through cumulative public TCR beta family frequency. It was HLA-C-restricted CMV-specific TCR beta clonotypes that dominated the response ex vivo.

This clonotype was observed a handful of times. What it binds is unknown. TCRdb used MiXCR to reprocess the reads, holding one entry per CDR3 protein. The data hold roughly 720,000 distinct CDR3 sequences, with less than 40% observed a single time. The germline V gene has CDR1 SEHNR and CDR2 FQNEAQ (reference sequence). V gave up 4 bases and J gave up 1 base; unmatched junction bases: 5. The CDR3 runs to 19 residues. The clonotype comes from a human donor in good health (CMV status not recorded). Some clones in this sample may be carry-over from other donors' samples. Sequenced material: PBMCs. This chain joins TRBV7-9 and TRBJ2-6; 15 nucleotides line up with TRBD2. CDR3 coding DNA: TGTGCCAGCAGCTCCACCGGGACTAGCGGGGGGTCTGGGGCCAACGTCCTGACTTTC. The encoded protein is CASSSTGTSGGSGANVLTF.